The source of this TCR beta chain is a study of tissue T cells after allogeneic stem cell transplantation. This clone appeared once. Its cognate antigen is unknown. Autopsy tissues included GI tract, liver, skin and lymphoid organs. Only in-frame clones appear in the TCRdb table, and some are missing; sequencing was by immunoSEQ multiplex PCR. The sample has more than 7,500 clones, more than 50% seen once. V lost 1 base, J lost 1 base, and 5 bases lay in between. The CDR3 is 13 residues long. CDR1 and CDR2 from the germline V gene are SGHKS and YYEKEE (reference sequence). Whole-study results and caveats: In patients and mice, blood and spleen missed much of tissue repertoire. Few T cell clones were shared across patients, but motif clusters showed tissue-specific shared signatures.

This TCR came from an older female donor with lung cancer. The rearrangement links TRBV5-5 to TRBJ1-2, with D uncertain. Sequencing used tissue from the jejunum, obtained at autopsy. The CDR3 DNA sequence: TGTGCCAGCAGCTTGCCTAATAACTATGGCTACACCTTC. This translates into CASSLPNNYGYTF.